This paragraph covers one T cell receptor (beta chain) sequence. Its antigen is still unknown. TCRdb's table, derived via immunoSEQ multiplex PCR, lists solely in-frame clones and lacks some. The sample includes around 26,000 clones, 69% of them seen just once. The sample belongs to a study of vaccination effects on CD4 cells after COVID-19. Overall study context: Post-vaccine draws lagged the second dose by a median of 72 days. General study results and limits: Small numbers of convalescent patients limited the study. It also lacked early post-infection timepoints.

Peptide-pool stimulation followed by sequencing identified expanded antigen-specific CD4+ clonotypes in the ViraFEST assay. Cultured cells yielded isolated CD4+ T cells after less than 11 days. Participants received two doses of either the BNT162b2 or mRNA-1273 vaccine. Cultivation was performed at two million PBMC per well with 9 to 10 IU/ml IL-2 and about 9.2 ug/ml peptides added. Trimming at V came to 1 base and at J to 6 bases, leaving 6 bases not matched to a gene. Germline values: CDR1 SGHTA, CDR2 FQGNSA. The CDR3 length is 16 residues. The TCR was taken from a human donor who received a COVID-19 vaccine. V gene TRBV7-2 combines with J gene TRBJ2-2; 9 bases are shared with TRBD2. Material: CD4+ T cells from PBMCs cultured with SARS-CoV-2 spike peptides, obtained after COVID-19 vaccination. CDR3 DNA sequence: TGTGCCAGCAGCTTAGTTCTAGCGGGGAAGTCCGGGGAGCTGTTTTTT. Translated, it gives CASSLVLAGKSGELFF. Full variable domain (remainder filled in from reference TRBV7-2 and TRBJ2-2): GAGVSQSPSNKVTEKGKDVELRCDPISGHTALYWYRQSLGQGLEFLIYFQGNSAPDKSGLPSDRFSAERTGGSVSTLTIQRTQQEDSAVYLCASSLVLAGKSGELFFGEGSRLTVL.